These 6 T cell receptor beta chains were all obtained from the same sample, sequenced in a study of Graves' ophthalmopathy and Graves' hyperthyroidism. For repertoire sequencing, the TCR beta CDR3 regions were amplified from RNA transcripts. First-round RT-PCR with HTBI primers preceded a second-round multiplex PCR. From the multiplex PCR reads, TCRdb called clonotypes with MiXCR, one entry per CDR3 protein. The sample has just over 600,000 distinct CDR3 sequences; about 20% are singletons. The source material was peripheral blood. The source is a woman aged 18-29 years with stable Graves' hyperthyroidism. Some clones in this sample may be carry-over from other donors' samples.

Many counts were recorded for this clonotype. V gene TRBV12-3 or TRBV12-4 combines with J gene TRBJ2-2; TRBD2 matches at 11 bases. The CDR3 totals 15 residues. The V segment lost 7 bases and the J segment 3 bases; nucleotides outside the gene matches: 4. CDR3 nucleotide sequence: TGTGCCAGCACCGGACTAGCGGGCTACACCGGGGAGCTGTTTTTT. Protein sequence: CASTGLAGYTGELFF.

The sample holds many counts of this clonotype. The chain has TRBV20-1 and TRBJ1-1; D is possibly TRBD1 (6 bases). The V and J ends lost 0 bases and 3 bases respectively, with 20 bases between them. Germline lookup yields CDR1 DFQATT and CDR2 SNEGSKA (reference sequence). This CDR3 comprises 17 residues. The CDR3 nucleotides read TGCAGTGCTAGAGATTCGGTCACAGGGCGATCGGACACTGAAGCTTTCTTT. Translating it yields CSARDSVTGRSDTEAFF.

The chain links TRBV28 to TRBJ1-1; possible D gene TRBD1, 6 bases. The CDR3 is made up of 13 amino acids. Germline-derived CDR1 and CDR2 are MDHEN and SYDVKM. V was clipped by 10 bases and J by 3 bases, with 15 bases between them. The CDR3 coding sequence is TGTGCCACTCGGGGACAAAGTGACACTGAAGCTTTCTTT. This encodes CATRGQSDTEAFF.

There are many counts of this clonotype. This chain connects TRBV20-1 to TRBJ2-7; 9 bases match TRBD2. V dropped 3 bases and J dropped 5; count of bases not matched to a gene: 14. The CDR3 consists of 16 residues. CDR1 and CDR2 (germline): DFQATT, SNEGSKA (reference sequence). For the CDR3, the DNA is TGCAGTGCTAGTTGGCCTAGCGGGACGGCCCTGAACGAGCAGTACTTC. Residues: CSASWPSGTALNEQYF.

This clonotype has a count of ten or more. J is TRBJ2-3 and V is TRBV6-4; a weak D match, TRBD2 (6 bases). Germline loops: CDR1 MRHNA, CDR2 SNTAGT. The germline V and J ends were trimmed by 3 bases and 1 base, with 14 bases remaining between them. CDR3 length equals 16 residues. CDR3 protein: CASSDFRGEGTDTQYF. CDR3 nucleotide sequence: TGTGCCAGCAGTGATTTCCGCGGGGAGGGCACAGATACGCAGTATTTT.

This clonotype was detected many times. This sequence joins TRBV6-2 or TRBV6-3 and TRBJ2-7; TRBD2 agrees at 9 bases. V shed 2 bases, J shed 4 bases, and the junction held 9 bases outside the gene matches. The germline gives CDR1 MNHEY, CDR2 SVGEGT. This CDR3 spans 16 amino acids. The CDR3 sequence is CASSYGDSGRRYEQYF. The CDR3 nucleotides are TGTGCCAGCAGTTACGGGGATAGCGGGAGAAGGTACGAGCAGTACTTC.